The T cell receptor (beta chain) under discussion was sequenced for a study of blood T cell repertoires in COVID-19 (dated by TCRdb to 2020 to 2022). Describing the broader study: Collaborator samples came from the United States, Italy and Spain and covered acute and convalescent phases of COVID-19. Samples came from the ongoing ImmuneRACE study (first 160 participants) plus 1,254 subjects from 6 global collaborators. The sample metadata nearly always contained a de-identified subject ID, COVID-19 status, age in years and sex. A freely available public database, intended as a resource for researchers studying the immune response to SARS-CoV-2, is where the repertoires were released. The dataset comprised deeply sampled blood TCRbeta repertoires from subjects exposed to, actively infected with, or recovered from COVID-19. The prospective study material was composed of cDNA or gDNA derived from T cells, B-cell-depleted T cells, or PBMCs. Where HLA class I and class II types were available, the types were taken from metadata supplied by the sample provider, not from assay-based typing.

Beyond this particular receptor, the publication reports: The quantity of clinical and demographic metadata differed by source and by participant and was supplied without curation.

This clone was recorded only once. Its antigen is currently not known. One base away there is no much larger clone; base qualities are not given. Participants in the prospective study were enrolled through a virtual design, were aged roughly 18 to 100 years, and lived in 20 to 30 United States geographic areas. In the prospective study, cohorts were assigned on the basis of participant-reported clinical history obtained from a screening survey and a study questionnaire. Mobile phlebotomists in the prospective study collected whole blood, serum and a nasopharyngeal or oropharyngeal swab from every participant. Additional blood draws and questionnaires over a 2-month period could optionally be provided by prospective study participants. Blood samples from the prospective study were shipped frozen or at room temperature prior to DNA extraction. TCRbeta CDR3 regions were amplified from genomic DNA using the immunoSEQ Assay, a bias-controlled multiplex PCR. Per the original workflow: Within the assay, amplification of reference gene primers was used to estimate how many nucleated cells each sample contained. To quantify the absolute abundance of each unique TCRbeta CDR3 rearrangement, sequence reads were collapsed and filtered. Productive Simpson clonality was computed per sample as the square root of Simpson's diversity index over productive rearrangements. The table was pulled from immuneACCESS by TCRdb, which kept in-frame rearrangements only. Such tables lose some clones; where checked, under half of the loss comes from unresolved V genes, and the rest has no known cause. V, J and clone size were drawn from that table, and D and trimming were deduced from the DNA. This sample has approximately 250,000 clones in its table, and about 87% of those were observed once. The top ten hold roughly 1.2% of the sample.

The TCR was taken from a woman in her forties with acute COVID-19. Material: PBMCs or T cells enriched from blood (not recorded which).

The CDR3 amino acid sequence is: CSVPSGTNPNTEAFF. The nucleotides are TGCAGCGTACCATCCGGGACAAACCCGAACACTGAAGCTTTCTTT. The V and J segments used are TRBV29-1 and TRBJ1-1; the D gene is perhaps TRBD1, on 6 matching bases. CDR1 is given as SQVTM and CDR2 as ANQGSEA, both from the germline V gene. The CDR3 sequence holds 15 residues, the cysteine and phenylalanine included. The CDR3 DNA has 45 bases and is translated from base 1. V loses 6 bases, J loses 1 base, and the germline ends lie 18 bases apart.